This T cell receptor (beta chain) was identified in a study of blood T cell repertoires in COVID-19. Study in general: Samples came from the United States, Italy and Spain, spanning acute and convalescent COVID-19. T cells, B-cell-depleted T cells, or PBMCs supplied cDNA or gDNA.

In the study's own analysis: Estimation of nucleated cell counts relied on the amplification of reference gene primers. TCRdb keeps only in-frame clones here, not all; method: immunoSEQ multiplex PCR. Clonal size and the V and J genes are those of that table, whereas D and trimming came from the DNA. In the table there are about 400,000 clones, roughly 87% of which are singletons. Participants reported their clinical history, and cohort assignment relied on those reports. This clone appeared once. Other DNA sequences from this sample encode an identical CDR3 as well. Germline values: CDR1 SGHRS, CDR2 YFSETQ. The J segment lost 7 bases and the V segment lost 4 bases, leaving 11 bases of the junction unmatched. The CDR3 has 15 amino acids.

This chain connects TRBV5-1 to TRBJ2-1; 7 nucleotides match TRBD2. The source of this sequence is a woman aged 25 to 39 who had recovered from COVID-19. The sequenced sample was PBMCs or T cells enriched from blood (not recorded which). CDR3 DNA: TGCGCCAGCAGCCTCGTAGCGGGTGGCGTAAATGAGCAGTTCTTC. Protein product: CASSLVAGGVNEQFF.